The 9 T cell receptor beta chains listed next were all sequenced from one sample in a study of cytomegalovirus exposure and HLA in healthy donors. PCR involved 60 Vbeta and 13 Jbeta primers. TCRdb keeps only in-frame clones here, not all; method: immunoSEQ multiplex PCR. Of about 170,000 clones in the sample, about 82% were seen once. Source material: PBMCs. All receptors come from a female donor in good health and CMV-seronegative.

The chain is built from TRBV7-6 and TRBJ1-1, with D perhaps matching TRBD1 (5 bases). Germline V gene sequence: CDR1 SGHVS, CDR2 FNYEAQ. Between the trimmed V and J ends, which lost 5 bases and 0 bases, there was a span of 13 bases. The CDR3 runs 15 residues. The DNA of the CDR3 is TGTGCCAGCAGCCCTACAGGACACATGAACACTGAAGCTTTCTTT. Translating gives CASSPTGHMNTEAFF. Variable domain in full (rest from reference TRBV7-6 and TRBJ1-1): GAGVSQSPRYKVTKRGQDVALRCDPISGHVSLYWYRQALGQGPEFLTYFNYEAQQDKSGLPNDRFSAERPEGSISTLTIQRTEQRDSAMYRCASSPTGHMNTEAFFGQGTRLTVV.

Sample share makes this clone medium-sized. The chain joins TRBV9 to TRBJ2-2; D is ambiguous. The V and J ends lost 3 bases and 7 bases respectively, with 7 bases between them. Germline assignment: CDR1 SGDLS and CDR2 YYNGEE. CDR3 length: 12 residues. As DNA, the CDR3 is TGTGCCAGCAGCGCGCCGAGCGGGGAGCTGTTTTTT. It specifies CASSAPSGELFF.

V and J are TRBV6-5 and TRBJ2-2; 9 bases map to TRBD1. V shed 6 bases, J shed 4 bases, and the junction held 6 bases outside the gene matches. The V gene's germline CDR1 is MNHEY and CDR2 SVGAGI. This CDR3 has 15 residues. The DNA for the CDR3 is TGTGCCAGCAGAACAGGGGGCGCTGCCACCGGGGAGCTGTTTTTT. Translated: CASRTGGAATGELFF.

The gene calls are TRBV10-3 and TRBJ1-1; D unclear. This CDR3 contains 14 residues. Trimming took off 6 bases at V and 4 bases at J, with 15 bases between the two ends. The V gene's germline CDR1 is ENHRY and CDR2 SYGVKD. For the CDR3, the DNA is TGTGCCATCAGCAAGGGTCCGGCGGGCACTGAAGCTTTCTTT. This encodes CAISKGPAGTEAFF.

This chain joins TRBV28 and TRBJ1-3; a weak D match, TRBD1 (5 bases). The CDR3 is 13 residues long. The V end was cut by 3 bases, the J end by 7 bases, with 10 bases between. Germline V gene data show CDR1 as MDHEN and CDR2 as SYDVKM. CDR3 nucleotide sequence: TGTGCCAGCAGTTTTAATGGGGGGAACACCATATATTTT. This sequence encodes CASSFNGGNTIYF.

The V gene is TRBV5-6, the J gene TRBJ1-2; no reliable D call. The V and J ends lost 1 base and 13 bases respectively, with 23 bases between them. The CDR3 loop spans 15 amino acids. CDR1 is SGHDT, CDR2 YYEEEE, per germline. The CDR3 sequence: CASSLTWESGWRCTF. The CDR3 bases are TGTGCCAGCAGCTTGACCTGGGAGTCGGGATGGCGATGCACCTTC.

The chain has TRBV4-2 and TRBJ2-7; 8 bases are a match to TRBD1. The CDR3 totals 15 residues. The V and J ends lost 0 bases and 1 base, in that order; junction bases with no gene match: 2. Germline V lookup: CDR1 LGHNA, CDR2 YNFKEQ. In DNA form, the CDR3 reads TGTGCCAGCAGCCAAGACAGGGGGCGATCCTACGAGCAGTACTTC. It codes for CASSQDRGRSYEQYF.

The V and J genes are TRBV2 and TRBJ2-5, with 14 bases identical to TRBD2. With V trimmed by 7 bases and J by 4 bases, 8 bases remained unmatched. Germline V gene lookup returns CDR1 SNHLY and CDR2 FYNNEI. The CDR3 has 16 amino acids. The CDR3 sequence: CASTGLAGGGRETQYF. For the CDR3, the DNA is TGTGCCAGCACCGGACTAGCGGGAGGAGGGAGAGAGACCCAGTACTTC.

This chain joins TRBV7-9 and TRBJ1-1; D is unresolved. V lost 10 bases and J 5 bases, leaving 11 bases between the germline ends. The CDR3 has 11 residues. Germline CDR1 is SEHNR and CDR2 is FQNEAQ (reference sequence). In DNA form, the CDR3 reads TGTGCCATCCAAGAGGAGACTGAAGCTTTCTTT. This codes for CAIQEETEAFF.